This T cell receptor (beta chain) was captured by sequencing in a study of identical twins. The CDR3 totals 14 residues. Germline lookup yields CDR1 SGHAT and CDR2 FQNNGV. V was clipped by 2 bases and J by 5 bases, with 12 bases between them. TCRdb itself ran the 5' RACE reads through MiXCR, one entry per CDR3 protein. The profile shows roughly 720,000 distinct CDR3 sequences, about 20% of them singletons. This clonotype was seen only a few times. Another study also made use of these data, one on T cells expressing NK-cell markers.

The sequenced material came from PBMCs. The rearrangement joins TRBV11-2 to TRBJ1-2; D is unclear. The clonotype was recovered from a woman aged 18-29 years in good health. CDR3 coding DNA: TGTGCCAGCAGCTTAAGCAGACAACTTTATGGCTACACCTTC. As protein: CASSLSRQLYGYTF.